Sequencing of this T cell receptor beta chain was carried out in a study of cytomegalovirus exposure and HLA in healthy donors. Whole-study context: Out of about 180 million T cells, an earlier analysis found roughly 100 million unique TCR beta sequences in total.

A multiplex PCR was run with 60 Vbeta primers and 13 Jbeta primers. As processed by the authors: A later analysis counted approximately 88 million unique TCR beta chains, 9.5 million to 13 million shared. Generated by immunoSEQ multiplex PCR, the TCRdb table keeps only in-frame clones and is missing some. V and J calls and clone size come straight from that table; D and trimming were deduced from the DNA. Among about 130,000 clones listed, 80% to 90% were seen once. Study results and caveats: For TCR beta chains, V- and J-gene trimming was later linked to a missense DCLRE1C variant.

CDR1 MGHRA and CDR2 YSYEKL come from the germline V gene. CDR3 length: 14 residues. The junction had 3 bases not matched to a gene; V was cut back by 4 bases and J by 4 bases. A word on this clone: Its target is unknown.

Sequences were obtained from PBMCs. This receptor was taken from a woman under 40 in good health and CMV-seronegative. V and J are TRBV4-1 and TRBJ1-2; 10 bases are shared with TRBD1. The CDR3 is CASSRRTGGYGYTF. As DNA, the CDR3 is TGCGCCAGCAGCCGTCGGACAGGGGGCTATGGCTACACCTTC.